This TCR beta chain is from a study of blood T cell repertoires in COVID-19. Overall study: Sample material is recorded as cDNA or gDNA derived from T cells, B-cell-depleted T cells, or PBMCs.

The CDR3 runs 17 residues. J lost 7 bases, V lost 4 bases, and 17 bases had no gene match. Germline V CDR1 and CDR2: SGHRS, YFSETQ. Individuals drawn from about 26 US areas were about 18 to 95 years old. Some clones are missing from TCRdb's copy, which holds only in-frame ones; the method was immunoSEQ multiplex PCR. The sample has some 230,000 clones, roughly nine tenths seen once. The V and J genes are TRBV5-1 and TRBJ2-7; 10 bases fit TRBD2. The receptor comes from a woman under 30 in a cohort exposed to, infected with or recovered from COVID-19 (not recorded which). Sequenced material: PBMCs or T cells enriched from blood (not recorded which). The CDR3 DNA follows: TGCGCCAGCAGCCCAAGCGGGGGGGCCCCCTCAGTCGGGGAGCAGTACTTC. This sequence encodes CASSPSGGAPSVGEQYF.